Listed here are 27 T cell receptor beta chains from one sample, sequenced in a study of identical twins listed by TCRdb under 2016. Receptor amplification or capture employed 5' RACE. TCRdb shows the sequencer as Illumina HiSeq 2000. TCRdb reprocessed the public reads (quality trimming at Q25 with fastp, clone calling with MiXCR) and kept in-frame beta chains. One record per CDR3 amino acid sequence lists the most common genes and DNA. The sample yields around 550,000 distinct CDR3 sequences; 12% to 15% were counted once. Of the sample, around 0.4% falls within the top ten clones. These data were also reused for a study on yellow fever vaccine responses in identical twins.

Sequencing used CD4+ T cells sorted from blood. The receptors come from a woman aged 18-29 years in good health.

The chain is built from TRBV2 and TRBJ2-7; no clear D. CDR3 length: 13 amino acids. Between the trimmed V and J ends, which lost 7 bases and 6 bases, there was a span of 16 bases. Germline assignment: CDR1 SNHLY and CDR2 FYNNEI. CDR3 in amino acids: CASTSSPHSEQYV. The CDR3 coding sequence is TGTGCCAGCACTTCCAGCCCTCACTCCGAGCAGTACGTC.

This clonotype was seen a handful of times. The J gene is TRBJ1-2, the V gene TRBV12-3 or TRBV12-4; 8 bases line up with TRBD1. The length of the CDR3 is 15 residues. The V and J ends lost 6 bases and 3 bases, in that order; junction bases with no gene match: 9. The CDR3 coding sequence is TGTGCCAGCAGCCGGGCCGGGACAGGTCACTATGGCTACACCTTC. Encoded protein: CASSRAGTGHYGYTF.

With respect to this clonotype: Sequence at one end of the junction differs from germline and may be a read error. The genes are TRBV3-1 and TRBJ2-1, with 7 bases aligning to TRBD2. Germline V gives CDR1 LGHDT, CDR2 YNNKEL (reference sequence). The CDR3 loop spans 17 amino acids. DNA of the CDR3: TGTGCCACCAGCCAAGTACGGGAGGCAATCTCCTACAATGAGCAGTTCTTC. Residues: CATSQVREAISYNEQFF.

This clonotype was recorded a few times. In nucleotides, the CDR3 is TGTGCCAGCAGCCACCGGACAGGGGTCTTGGAAGAGACCCAGTACTTC. Residues: CASSHRTGVLEETQYF. The rearrangement joins TRBV11-2 to TRBJ2-5; 9 bases match TRBD1. Germline trimming cut 5 bases from V and 3 bases from J; bases unmatched to any gene: 10. The germline CDR1 and CDR2 sequences are SGHAT and FQNNGV. This CDR3 contains 16 residues.

In its sample, this clonotype was seen a few times. The chain recombines TRBV4-1 with TRBJ1-2; D unresolved. Germline V lookup: CDR1 MGHRA, CDR2 YSYEKL. V lost 1 base and J 4 bases, leaving 10 bases between the germline ends. This CDR3 has 14 residues. DNA of the CDR3: TGCGCCAGCAGCCAAGTCCCCTGGACCTATGGCTACACCTTC. Protein product: CASSQVPWTYGYTF.

This clonotype was counted only a few times. The chain employs TRBV3-1 and TRBJ2-5; D call uncertain. The CDR3 covers 11 residues. The germline CDR1 and CDR2 sequences are LGHDT and YNNKEL (reference sequence). Trimming cost V 2 bases and J 4 bases, with 2 bases left between them. The CDR3 reads CASSQIETQYF. CDR3 nucleotide sequence: TGTGCCAGCAGCCAAATAGAGACCCAGTACTTC.

This clonotype was recorded a few times. The rearrangement uses TRBV20-1 and TRBJ2-5; 9 bases agree with TRBD2. The CDR3 extends over 16 amino acids. Trimming at V came to 3 bases and at J to 3 bases, leaving 11 bases not matched to a gene. CDR1 and CDR2 (germline): DFQATT, SNEGSKA (reference sequence). This chain's CDR3 is CSARELAGWVKETQYF. In DNA form, the CDR3 reads TGCAGTGCTAGGGAGCTAGCGGGATGGGTGAAAGAGACCCAGTACTTC.

The chain joins TRBV7-9 to TRBJ1-1; D perhaps matches TRBD1 (5 bases). The germline V and J ends were trimmed by 0 bases and 1 base, with 15 bases remaining between them. The CDR3 is 17 amino acids. Germline CDR1 and CDR2: SEHNR and FQNEAQ (reference sequence). CDR3 in amino acids: CASSLAGAGPPNTEAFF. The CDR3 DNA reads TGTGCCAGCAGCTTAGCGGGCGCAGGGCCCCCGAACACTGAAGCTTTCTTT.

The CDR3, as DNA: TGTGCCAGCAGCCCCGACATTTCTGTAGATTACACCTTC. It encodes CASSPDISVDYTF. This sequence joins TRBV7-2 and TRBJ1-2; D is unresolved. The germline CDR1 and CDR2 sequences are SGHTA and FQGNSA. CDR3 length equals 13 residues. The ends were cut back, 5 bases at V and 11 bases at J, with 18 bases in the middle.

This clonotype has a count of ten or more. The chain joins TRBV12-3 or TRBV12-4 to TRBJ1-5, with D unresolved. CDR3 length equals 14 residues. V was shortened by 6 bases and J by 2 bases, with 11 bases between the two germline ends. In DNA form, the CDR3 reads TGTGCCAGCAGGGGCCTTGATGGCAATCAGCCCCAGCATTTT. Translation: CASRGLDGNQPQHF.

V usage is TRBV12-3 or TRBV12-4 and J usage is TRBJ2-1; D possibly corresponds to TRBD1 (6 bases). The CDR3 sequence is 14 residues long. Trimming took off 1 base at V and 7 bases at J, with 11 bases between the two ends. The CDR3 bases are TGTGCCAGCAGTTTAGACAGGGTTAGGAATGAGCAGTTCTTC. Its protein is CASSLDRVRNEQFF.

The chain has TRBV15 and TRBJ2-2; 9 bases fit TRBD1. In germline, CDR1 is LNHNV, CDR2 YYDKDF (reference sequence). This CDR3 spans 18 amino acids. V trimming: 1 base; J trimming: 0 bases; junction bases outside the gene matches: 6. The CDR3: CATSRVGQGSANTGELFF. For the CDR3, the DNA is TGTGCCACCAGCAGAGTGGGACAGGGTAGCGCGAACACCGGGGAGCTGTTTTTT.

This clonotype was picked up many times. The chain couples TRBV12-3 or TRBV12-4 to TRBJ2-3; 12 nucleotides align to TRBD2. CDR3 length: 17 amino acids. Trimming at V came to 6 bases and at J to 1 base, leaving 8 bases not matched to a gene. CDR3 nucleotide sequence: TGTGCCAGCAGAGCCGGACTAGCGGGGTTTCGCACAGATACGCAGTATTTT. Translation: CASRAGLAGFRTDTQYF.

The chain employs TRBV12-3 or TRBV12-4 and TRBJ1-3; no reliable D call. The CDR3 is 13 amino acids. V was trimmed by 3 bases and J by 2 bases, leaving 5 bases between them. CDR3 sequence: CASSLMPGNTIYF. CDR3 bases: TGTGCCAGCAGTTTGATGCCTGGAAACACCATATATTTT.

V is TRBV4-1 and J is TRBJ2-3; unclear D gene. In germline, CDR1 is MGHRA, CDR2 YSYEKL. This CDR3 has 15 amino acids. Trimming took off 0 bases at V and 2 bases at J, with 9 bases between the two ends. The CDR3 region has the DNA TGCGCCAGCAGCCAAGAACCGGTGATCACAGATACGCAGTATTTT. This translates into CASSQEPVITDTQYF.

This clonotype came up many times. CDR3 loop: CASSPTNTGELFF. Written as DNA, the CDR3 is TGTGCCAGCAGCCCGACGAACACCGGGGAGCTGTTTTTT. The chain has TRBV11-2 and TRBJ2-2; D remains unclear. Between the trimmed V and J ends, which lost 5 bases and 0 bases, there was a span of 4 bases. CDR1 is SGHAT, CDR2 FQNNGV, per germline. The CDR3 consists of 13 residues.

The chain links TRBV7-8 to TRBJ1-5; tentatively, D is TRBD1 (5 bases). Germline values: CDR1 SGHVS, CDR2 FQNEAQ. The V gene lost 2 bases and the J gene lost 3 bases, with 11 bases spanning the gap. This CDR3 has 15 amino acids. CDR3 residues: CASSLRGGTNQPQHF. The CDR3 DNA sequence: TGTGCCAGCAGCTTAAGGGGTGGGACCAATCAGCCCCAGCATTTT.

This clonotype was counted between two and nine times. V usage is TRBV20-1 and J usage is TRBJ2-1, with D perhaps TRBD2 (6 bases). This CDR3 is 14 amino acids long. Looked up from germline, CDR1 is DFQATT and CDR2 is SNEGSKA (reference sequence). The germline V and J ends were trimmed by 0 bases and 14 bases, with 20 bases remaining between them. The CDR3 sequence: CSARDLAPGWREFF. CDR3 bases: TGCAGTGCTAGAGATCTGGCCCCCGGGTGGAGGGAGTTCTTC.

The chain uses TRBV6-4 and TRBJ2-5; 11 bases align to TRBD1. The CDR3 runs 13 residues. Germline V lookup: CDR1 MRHNA, CDR2 SNTAGT. Germline trimming cut 5 bases from V and 7 bases from J; bases unmatched to any gene: 3. The DNA for the CDR3 is TGTGCCAGCAGTCCCGGGACAGGGGGGACCCAGTACTTC. The encoded protein is CASSPGTGGTQYF.

This clonotype has at least ten counts. The chain is built from TRBV12-3 or TRBV12-4 and TRBJ1-1; TRBD1 might be the D (5 bases). The V gene lost 8 bases and the J gene lost 3 bases, with 22 bases spanning the gap. The CDR3 extends over 16 amino acids. The CDR3 loop is CASFPVFGQGDTEAFF. CDR3 nucleotides: TGTGCCAGCTTCCCCGTGTTTGGGCAGGGCGACACTGAAGCTTTCTTT.

The CDR3 region has the DNA TGCGCCAGCAGCTTGGTGCTCAGTAGTAACACCGGGGAGCTGTTTTTT. This sequence encodes CASSLVLSSNTGELFF. The genes are TRBV5-1 and TRBJ2-2; D uncertain. Germline-derived CDR1 and CDR2 are SGHRS and YFSETQ. The V end was cut by 0 bases, the J end by 2 bases, with 11 bases between. The length of the CDR3 is 16 residues.

The chain links TRBV6-1 to TRBJ2-5; TRBD1 agrees at 8 bases. Germline CDR1 and CDR2: MNHNS and SASEGT. V dropped 4 bases and J dropped 0; count of bases not matched to a gene: 4. The CDR3 totals 15 residues. The CDR3 spells CASSVRQGYQETQYF. The CDR3 DNA reads TGTGCCAGCAGTGTTCGACAGGGGTACCAAGAGACCCAGTACTTC.

This chain connects TRBV5-5 to TRBJ1-6; the D is unclear. Trimming cost V 1 base and J 5 bases, with 7 bases left between them. The CDR3 contains 14 residues. From germline, CDR1 is SGHKS and CDR2 YYEKEE (reference sequence). CDR3 in amino acids: CASSLFENNSPLHF. The CDR3 nucleotides read TGTGCCAGCAGCTTGTTTGAGAATAATTCACCCCTCCACTTT.

This clonotype was recorded a few times. The V gene is TRBV10-2, the J gene TRBJ1-1; maybe TRBD1 (6 bases). The CDR3 contains 15 residues. Germline V lookup: CDR1 WSHSY, CDR2 SAAADI. Trimming took 9 bases from V and 4 from J, leaving 21 bases between them. The chain's CDR3 is CASTGAGAGGTEAFF. The DNA of the CDR3 is TGCGCCAGTACGGGGGCAGGGGCCGGCGGCACTGAAGCTTTCTTT.

This clonotype came up many times. CDR3 residues: CASSEVWGLNSPLHF. CDR3 coding DNA: TGTGCCAGCAGTGAGGTTTGGGGGCTTAATTCACCCCTCCACTTT. The genes are TRBV12-3 or TRBV12-4 and TRBJ1-6, with D possibly TRBD1 on 6 matching bases. The CDR3 sequence is 15 residues long. Trimming took off 5 bases at V and 6 bases at J, with 14 bases between the two ends.

This chain uses TRBV27 with TRBJ2-3, with a tentative D call TRBD2 (6 bases). Germline CDR1 reads MNHEY; CDR2 reads SMNVEV (reference sequence). This CDR3 region has 17 residues. Trimming cost V 2 bases and J 2 bases, with 17 bases left between them. CDR3 protein: CASSLARRAGNTDTQYF. The CDR3 DNA sequence: TGTGCCAGCAGTTTAGCCCGACGGGCGGGAAACACAGATACGCAGTATTTT.

The count of this clonotype is one. This chain connects TRBV25-1 to TRBJ2-3; 11 bases map to TRBD2. V lost 4 bases and J lost 6; bases outside the gene matches: 9. The CDR3 is made up of 16 amino acids. Germline CDR1 reads MGHDK; CDR2 reads SYGVNS. As DNA, the CDR3 is TGTGCCAGCAGTGTTGGAACTAGCGGGAGATCGGATACGCAGTATTTT. The encoded protein is CASSVGTSGRSDTQYF.